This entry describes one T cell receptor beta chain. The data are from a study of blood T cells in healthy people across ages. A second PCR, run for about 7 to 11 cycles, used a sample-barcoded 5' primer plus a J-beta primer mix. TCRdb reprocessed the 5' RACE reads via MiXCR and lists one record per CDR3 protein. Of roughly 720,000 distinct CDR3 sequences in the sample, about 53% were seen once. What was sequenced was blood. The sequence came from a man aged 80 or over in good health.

CDR3 loop: CASSAGQGKSTEAFF. DNA for the CDR3: TGCGCCAGCAGCGCTGGACAGGGCAAGAGCACTGAAGCTTTCTTT. This chain joins TRBV5-1 and TRBJ1-1; 8 nucleotides agree with TRBD1. CDR3 length: 15 amino acids. Unmatched junction bases numbered 9, after V lost 4 bases and J lost 4 bases. CDR1 is SGHRS and CDR2 is YFSETQ in the germline V gene.